A selection of T cell receptor beta chains follows, all from one sample in a study of cytomegalovirus exposure and HLA in healthy donors. Sequencing used immunoSEQ multiplex PCR; TCRdb keeps in-frame clones, though not all of them. The sample has about 120,000 clones; over 75% are singletons. Sequencing used PBMCs. These receptors were obtained from a woman aged 25 to 39 in good health and CMV-seronegative. The CDR3 runs from the conserved cysteine through the conserved F or W. The order of the fields is V gene, clone size, J gene, D gene, CDR3 DNA, CDR3 protein. D genes are given only for firm matches. Not all rows give a size; the values are once, few, many and, for expanded clones, a class.

TRBV15	.	TRBJ2-3	TRBD1	TGTGCCACCAGCAAACGGACAGGTGAAGATACGCAGTATTTT	CATSKRTGEDTQYF
TRBV5-1	.	TRBJ2-5	.	TGCGCCAGCAGCTTAGCGGAGTACCAAGAGACCCAGTACTTC	CASSLAEYQETQYF
TRBV5-4	.	TRBJ1-4	.	TGTGCCAGCAGCTCGGTCCCTACAACTAATGAAAAACTGTTTTTT	CASSSVPTTNEKLFF
TRBV4-1	.	TRBJ2-1	TRBD1	TGCGCCAGCAGCCTCCTCGGACAGGGGGGAAATGAGCAGTTCTTC	CASSLLGQGGNEQFF
TRBV9	.	TRBJ2-3	TRBD2	TGTGCCAGCAGCCCCCGGGTAGCGGGGGGGGGAAGTAGCACAGATACGCAGTATTTT	CASSPRVAGGGSSTDTQYF
TRBV4-3	.	TRBJ2-1	TRBD1	TGCGCCAGCAGCCATGCCGGGACAGGGGGCTACAATGAGCAGTTCTTC	CASSHAGTGGYNEQFF
TRBV6-6	few	TRBJ2-3	TRBD2	TGTGCCAGCAACCAGCGGGGGCCCACAGATACGCAGTATTTT	CASNQRGPTDTQYF
TRBV7-2	.	TRBJ2-7	TRBD2	TGTGCCAGCAGCTTAGCAGGACGAGCGGGGTTCATATACGAGCAGTACTTC	CASSLAGRAGFIYEQYF
TRBV6-1	once	TRBJ2-5	TRBD1	TGTGCCAGCAGACAGACAGGGGTCGAGACCCAGTACTTC	CASRQTGVETQYF
TRBV4-1	few	TRBJ1-5	.	TGCGCCAGCAGCCAAGATCCTCGGAGCAATCAGCCCCAGCATTTT	CASSQDPRSNQPQHF
TRBV5-1	.	TRBJ1-1	.	TGCGCCAGCAGCTTGTTGAGATTCACTGAAGCTTTCTTT	CASSLLRFTEAFF
TRBV4-1	.	TRBJ2-2	.	TGCGCCAGCAGCCAAGGGGAGTGGCGGGGTGAGGCCGGGGAGCTGTTTTTT	CASSQGEWRGEAGELFF
TRBV5-4	.	TRBJ1-2	.	TGTGCCAGCAGCATTGGGGGGAGGGAGGGCTACACCTTC	CASSIGGREGYTF
TRBV11-3	.	TRBJ1-2	TRBD1	TGTGCCAGCAGCTTGGGACAGAACGGCTACACCTTC	CASSLGQNGYTF
TRBV11-3	.	TRBJ1-2	.	TGTGCCAGCAGCTCCGCCTCAGATTCACAGAACTATGGCTACACCTTC	CASSSASDSQNYGYTF
TRBV2	.	TRBJ2-7	.	TGTGCCAGCAGTCGGGACACCACCTACGAGCAGTACTTC	CASSRDTTYEQYF
TRBV6-5	.	TRBJ1-1	TRBD1	TGTGCCAGCAGCCAAGCCGGGACAGTGGCTTTCTTT	CASSQAGTVAFF
TRBV29-1	.	TRBJ2-7	.	TGCAGCGTCCTCCAGGTGAAGCAGTACTTC	CSVLQVKQYF
TRBV6-5	.	TRBJ1-1	TRBD1	TGTGCCAGCAGTTACGAGGGGACAGGGTTGGCTGAAGCTTTCTTT	CASSYEGTGLAEAFF
TRBV19	.	TRBJ2-1	.	TGTGCCAGTCGCTGGGCCCCCTCTTACAATGAGCAGTTCTTC	CASRWAPSYNEQFF
TRBV6-5	.	TRBJ2-1	.	TGTGCCAGCAGCCCGACATTGGGTGAGCAGTTCTTC	CASSPTLGEQFF
TRBV27	.	TRBJ2-5	TRBD2	TGTGCCAGCAGTTTTCAACCTATTGGGCTGGGACTAGCATCCCAAGAGACCCAGTACTTC	CASSFQPIGLGLASQETQYF
TRBV4-3	.	TRBJ1-1	.	TGCGCCAGCAGCCAAGAGGTCGGGTTATCCATGAACACTGAAGCTTTCTTT	CASSQEVGLSMNTEAFF
TRBV7-6	.	TRBJ1-5	.	TGTGCCAGCAGCTTTCTCGGGGACAATCAGCCCCAGCATTTT	CASSFLGDNQPQHF
TRBV11-2	.	TRBJ2-2	.	TGTGCCAGCAGCGGAGGGGCGAACACCGGGGAGCTGTTTTTT	CASSGGANTGELFF
TRBV5-5	.	TRBJ2-7	.	TGTGCCAGCAGCTTGGCAGTGGGGGGTGGCTACGAGCAGTACTTC	CASSLAVGGGYEQYF
TRBV7-2	.	TRBJ2-1	TRBD2	TGTGCCAGCAGCTTTGGAGCGGGGGCCAGACAGAATGAGCAGTTCTTC	CASSFGAGARQNEQFF
TRBV6-6	.	TRBJ1-3	.	TGTGCCAGCAGTTCGACCCAGGGGTTTGGAAACACCATATATTTT	CASSSTQGFGNTIYF
TRBV7-9	.	TRBJ1-6	.	TGTGCCAGCAGCTCCGGCGGTAATAATTCACCCCTCCACTTT	CASSSGGNNSPLHF
TRBV21-1	.	TRBJ1-5	.	TGTGCCAGCAGCAAAGTGGCGACAGTGGGGGGATATAGCAATCAGCCCCAGCATTTT	CASSKVATVGGYSNQPQHF
TRBV5-1	.	TRBJ2-1	TRBD2	TGCGCCAGCAGCTTGGAACTAGCGGGGGCCCTCAATGAGCAGTTCTTC	CASSLELAGALNEQFF
TRBV9	.	TRBJ2-1	TRBD2	TGTGCCAGCAGCGTATCAGGGACTAGCGGGGGTGAGCAGTTCTTC	CASSVSGTSGGEQFF
TRBV6-5	.	TRBJ2-2	.	TGTGCCAGCAGTTATCGCAGGAACACCGGGGAGCTGTTTTTT	CASSYRRNTGELFF
TRBV7-2	.	TRBJ2-1	.	TGTGCCAGCAGCTTAGCGCTAGTTGGTGTGGTTGAGCAGTTCTTC	CASSLALVGVVEQFF